One sample yielded the 31 T cell receptor beta chains listed below, sequenced in a study of T cell clonotyping in hematopoietic cell transplantation. Generated by immunoSEQ multiplex PCR, the TCRdb table keeps only in-frame clones and is missing some. The sample yields over 10,000 clones, about 80% seen once. The sample in question was PBMCs, obtained 100 days after allogeneic stem cell transplant. The receptors derive from a female patient aged 35 to 55 who had an allogeneic stem cell transplant from a related donor, so T cells may come from the graft donor. Some clones in this sample may be carry-over from other donors' samples.

The V call is TRBV7-2, the J call TRBJ2-2; D gene uncertain. V was trimmed by 5 bases and J by 1 base, leaving 11 bases between them. The CDR3 totals 15 residues. The germline gives CDR1 SGHTA, CDR2 FQGNSA. CDR3 nucleotides: TGTGCCAGCAGCCCGAGTTCCCTGAACACCGGGGAGCTGTTTTTT. The encoded protein is CASSPSSLNTGELFF.

The CDR3: CASSLMGLAGSISYEQYF. CDR3 DNA: TGTGCCAGCAGCTTAATGGGACTAGCGGGTTCCATTTCCTACGAGCAGTACTTC. V usage is TRBV11-2 and J usage is TRBJ2-7; 12 bases align to TRBD2. The trim removed 2 bases at V and 1 base at J, leaving 9 bases unmatched. The germline CDR1 and CDR2 sequences are SGHAT and FQNNGV. There are 18 residues in the CDR3.

This clone has just a few counts. The chain recombines TRBV6-1 with TRBJ2-7, with TRBD2 matching 14 bases. CDR1 is MNHNS, CDR2 SASEGT, per germline. The CDR3 is made up of 15 amino acids. The junction had 5 bases not matched to a gene; V was cut back by 6 bases and J by 4 bases. Here the CDR3 DNA reads TGTGCCAGCAGGGGACTAGCGGGGGCCAAATACGAGCAGTACTTC. Translation gives CASRGLAGAKYEQYF.

The chain links TRBV5-1 to TRBJ2-5, with 8 bases fitting TRBD2. The CDR3 is made up of 16 amino acids. Germline assignment: CDR1 SGHRS and CDR2 YFSETQ. J lost 2 bases, V lost 4 bases, and 10 bases had no gene match. The CDR3 nucleotides are TGCGCCAGCAGCCGCGGGAGCGGGGGCAATCAAGAGACCCAGTACTTC. This translates into CASSRGSGGNQETQYF.

The rearrangement joins TRBV6-6 to TRBJ1-2, with 9 positions matching TRBD1. This CDR3 region has 14 residues. J gave up 4 bases and V 6 bases, and 6 bases lay outside the gene matches. Germline CDR1 is MNHNY and CDR2 is SVGAGI (reference sequence). DNA for the CDR3: TGTGCCAGCAGGACAGGGGGGGAGGCCTATGGCTACACCTTC. It codes for CASRTGGEAYGYTF.

The chain recombines TRBV29-1 with TRBJ1-1; D not certain. V was cut by 0 bases and J by 4 bases, with 15 bases left in between. Germline V gene lookup returns CDR1 SQVTM and CDR2 ANQGSEA. The CDR3 covers 15 residues. Here the CDR3 DNA reads TGCAGCGTTGAAGATCATCAGCGGGAGGTCACTGAAGCTTTCTTT. Encoded protein: CSVEDHQREVTEAFF. Full variable domain (rest looked up from reference TRBV29-1 and TRBJ1-1): SAVISQKPSRDICQRGTSLTIQCQVDSQVTMMFWYRQQPGQSLTLIATANQGSEATYESGFVIDKFPISRPNLTFSTLTVSNMSPEDSSIYLCSVEDHQREVTEAFFGQGTRLTVV.

The gene calls are TRBV4-1 and TRBJ2-5, with 10 bases aligning to TRBD2. Germline-derived CDR1 and CDR2 are MGHRA and YSYEKL. V gave up 1 base and J gave up 3 bases; unmatched junction bases: 5. This CDR3 has 16 amino acids. As DNA, the CDR3 is TGCGCCAGCAGCCAAGGGAGTCTAGCGGGGGAAGAGACCCAGTACTTC. Translation gives CASSQGSLAGEETQYF.

The chain is built from TRBV19 and TRBJ1-5; D gene uncertain. CDR1 is LNHDA and CDR2 is SQIVND in the germline V gene (reference sequence). Trimming removed 3 bases from V and 6 bases from J, with 6 bases in between. The CDR3 length is 12 residues. CDR3 DNA: TGTGCCAGTAGTATCGGCGTTCAGCCCCAGCATTTT. As protein: CASSIGVQPQHF.

The chain links TRBV5-1 to TRBJ1-5, with a possible D match to TRBD1 (5 bases). CDR3 length equals 14 residues. Germline-derived CDR1 and CDR2 are SGHRS and YFSETQ. V was clipped by 2 bases and J by 6 bases, with 12 bases between them. CDR3 residues: CASSLWGEGQPQHF. The CDR3 region has the DNA TGCGCCAGCAGCTTATGGGGGGAGGGTCAGCCCCAGCATTTT.

Turning to this clone: Its ends do not fully match the called genes, so a read error is possible. The V call is TRBV10-1, the J call TRBJ2-7; 11 nucleotides agree with TRBD2. The CDR3 is 15 amino acids. Germline V gene lookup returns CDR1 WNHNN and CDR2 SYGVQD (reference sequence). Here the CDR3 DNA reads TGCGCCAGCAGTCAACTAGCGGGAGAATCCTACGAGCAATACTTC. Its protein product is CASSQLAGESYEQYF.

This clone was seen just once. The V gene is TRBV6-1, the J gene TRBJ1-2; D call uncertain. The CDR3 has 14 residues. Trimming took off 1 base at V and 3 bases at J, with 9 bases between the two ends. Germline V lookup: CDR1 MNHNS, CDR2 SASEGT. The CDR3 DNA reads TGTGCCAGCAGTGAAGACGGCGGGTACTATGGCTACACCTTC. Its protein is CASSEDGGYYGYTF.

Turning to this clone: One end of the junction varies from germline; a read error may be responsible. The V gene is TRBV7-7, the J gene TRBJ2-7; D is possibly TRBD2 (5 bases). Germline CDR1 SSHAT, CDR2 FNYEAQ (reference sequence). CDR3 length: 13 amino acids. Here the CDR3 DNA reads TGTGCTAGCAGCGACGGGATGGGTCCTATCCAGTACTTC. This sequence encodes CASSDGMGPIQYF.

V is TRBV5-5 and J is TRBJ2-2; TRBD2 matches 7 bases. Germline V gene data show CDR1 as SGHKS and CDR2 as YYEKEE (reference sequence). The CDR3 runs to 14 residues. V lost 6 bases and J lost 4; bases outside the gene matches: 6. The CDR3 nucleotides are TGTGCCAGCACCATGCGGGAGTTCACCGGGGAGCTGTTTTTT. It is translated as CASTMREFTGELFF.

This chain uses TRBV9 with TRBJ2-1, with D unclear. The CDR3 extends over 12 amino acids. V gave up 6 bases and J gave up 10 bases, with 14 bases separating them. CDR1 is SGDLS and CDR2 is YYNGEE in the germline V gene. The CDR3 DNA reads TGTGCCAGCACCTCTCGGGTAGGAGAGCAGTTCTTC. As protein: CASTSRVGEQFF. The full variable domain, completed using reference TRBV9 and TRBJ2-1, is DSGVTQTPKHLITATGQRVTLRCSPRSGDLSVYWYQQSLDQGLQFLIQYYNGEERAKGNILERFSAQQFPDLHSELNLSSLELGDSALYFCASTSRVGEQFFGPGTRLTVL.

The chain joins TRBV30 to TRBJ2-2; the D gene is possibly TRBD2 (6 bases). Germline-derived CDR1 and CDR2 are GTSNPN and SVGIG (reference sequence). The CDR3 runs to 14 residues. V gave up 2 bases and J gave up 2 bases, with 9 bases separating them. CDR3 protein: CAWSPDYNTGELFF. As DNA, the CDR3 is TGTGCCTGGAGTCCGGACTACAACACCGGGGAGCTGTTTTTT.

V is TRBV19 and J is TRBJ2-3; 9 bases match TRBD2. V was pared by 3 bases and J by 4 bases, with 5 bases of the junction left unmatched. The CDR3 consists of 15 residues. In germline, CDR1 is LNHDA, CDR2 SQIVND (reference sequence). CDR3 loop: CASSMSGGRADTQYF. DNA for the CDR3: TGTGCCAGTAGTATGTCTGGCGGGAGGGCAGATACGCAGTATTTT.

The chain uses TRBV25-1 and TRBJ2-2; possibly TRBD2 for D (7 bases). Trimming removed 0 bases at V and 6 bases at J, with 11 bases between. CDR1 and CDR2 from the germline V gene are MGHDK and SYGVNS. This CDR3 is 15 amino acids long. CDR3 in DNA: TGTGCCAGCAGTGAATACGGGGGGCTCGCCGGGGAGCTGTTTTTT. Amino acid sequence: CASSEYGGLAGELFF. The whole variable domain, filled in from reference TRBV25-1 and TRBJ2-2, reads EADIYQTPRYLVIGTGKKITLECSQTMGHDKMYWYQQDPGMELHLIHYSYGVNSTEKGDLSSESTVSRIRTEHFPLTLESARPSHTSQYLCASSEYGGLAGELFFGEGSRLTVL.

V is TRBV27 and J is TRBJ1-1; no firm D call. Per the germline V gene, CDR1 is MNHEY and CDR2 is SMNVEV (reference sequence). This CDR3 region has 15 residues. Trimming took off 3 bases at V and 1 base at J, with 12 bases between the two ends. CDR3: CASSFLPASNTEAFF. The CDR3 DNA follows: TGTGCCAGCAGTTTCCTCCCGGCCTCGAACACTGAAGCTTTCTTT.

In its sample, this clone is large. This rearrangement joins TRBV6-5 to TRBJ1-5; 8 bases map to TRBD1. CDR1 is MNHEY and CDR2 is SVGAGI in the germline V gene. V lost 2 bases and J lost 6; bases outside the gene matches: 6. CDR3 size: 15 residues. The DNA of the CDR3 is TGTGCCAGCAGTTACAGTCAGGGGGCGGCTCAGCCCCAGCATTTT. Translated, it gives CASSYSQGAAQPQHF.

The chain employs TRBV7-3 and TRBJ1-1; a weak D match, TRBD1 (6 bases). Germline V gene lookup returns CDR1 SGHTA and CDR2 FQGTGA. Trimming pared 4 bases from V and 7 bases from J, leaving 16 bases between. The CDR3 extends over 14 amino acids. CDR3 DNA: TGTGCCAGCAGCTGGGGGCCGGGGGGAGGTGAAGCTTTCTTT. Translation: CASSWGPGGGEAFF.

There are a few counts of this clone. The J gene is TRBJ1-2, the V gene TRBV14; D gene unclear. Trimming left V 5 bases short and J 0 bases short, with 19 bases between. Germline V lookup: CDR1 SGHDN, CDR2 FVKESK. CDR3 length equals 17 residues. CDR3 residues: CASSKMAAAISNYGYTF. The CDR3 DNA follows: TGTGCCAGCAGCAAAATGGCGGCGGCTATTTCTAACTATGGCTACACCTTC.

This clone was picked up one time. The chain joins TRBV7-2 to TRBJ1-2, with D maybe TRBD1 (6 bases). Germline loops: CDR1 SGHTA, CDR2 FQGNSA. The CDR3 consists of 13 residues. V lost 1 base and J lost 8, with 11 bases in between. The CDR3 reads CASSLEAGAGYTF. CDR3 DNA: TGTGCCAGCAGCTTAGAGGCAGGGGCGGGCTACACCTTC.

The table lists this clone with a count of one. The J gene is TRBJ1-2, the V gene TRBV19; no reliable D call. Germline V gene sequence: CDR1 LNHDA, CDR2 SQIVND (reference sequence). The CDR3 extends over 15 amino acids. V was pared by 3 bases and J by 0 bases, with 11 bases between. This chain's CDR3 is CASSIKAEANYGYTF. DNA of the CDR3: TGTGCCAGTAGTATCAAGGCAGAAGCTAACTATGGCTACACCTTC.

V gene TRBV4-2 combines with J gene TRBJ2-7, with unresolved D. The V gene lost 0 bases and the J gene lost 4 bases, with 13 bases spanning the gap. Germline V gene data show CDR1 as LGHNA and CDR2 as YNFKEQ. CDR3 length: 15 amino acids. The CDR3 DNA reads TGTGCCAGCAGCCAAGATGGGTCCTTAGTGTACGAGCAGTACTTC. It yields the protein CASSQDGSLVYEQYF.

A word on this clone: At one boundary the junction diverges from the germline segment, which might be a read error. This chain joins TRBV7-2 and TRBJ2-2, with D possibly being TRBD1 (6 bases). The length of the CDR3 is 14 residues. Germline CDR1 reads SGHTA; CDR2 reads FQGNSA. CDR3 residues: CASRWDINTGELFF. The CDR3 coding sequence is TGTGCCAGCAGATGGGACATCAACACCGGGGAGCTGTTTTTC.

V gene TRBV6-1 combines with J gene TRBJ1-2; no firm D call. In germline, CDR1 is MNHNS, CDR2 SASEGT. This CDR3 has 15 residues. The V end lost 6 bases, the J end lost 4 bases, and 18 bases lay between the germline ends. CDR3 DNA: TGTGCCAGCAGGACTCAAGCGACCTCTGGCTATGGCTACACCTTC. Its protein product is CASRTQATSGYGYTF.

This clone was seen more than once but under ten times. A junction end diverges from the germline sequence, so it may reflect a read error. J is TRBJ1-1 and V is TRBV6-1, with D possibly TRBD1 on 6 matching bases. The CDR3 has 13 residues. CDR1 and CDR2 (germline): MNHNS, SASEGT. CDR3 nucleotide sequence: TGTGCCAGCAGTCGGGGACGGGACACTGAAGCTTTCTTC. As protein: CASSRGRDTEAFF.

The chain employs TRBV5-1 and TRBJ1-2; TRBD1 aligns across 8 bases. Germline V CDR1 and CDR2: SGHRS, YFSETQ. This CDR3 has 14 residues. The junction had 7 bases not matched to a gene; V was cut back by 5 bases and J by 4 bases. The DNA for the CDR3 is TGCGCCAGCAGTACCAGGGGGCACGGCTATGGCTACACCTTC. Translating it yields CASSTRGHGYGYTF.

The chain employs TRBV5-6 and TRBJ2-6; TRBD1 aligns across 7 bases. Germline V gene lookup returns CDR1 SGHDT and CDR2 YYEEEE. The CDR3 sequence is 19 residues long. The ends lost 4 bases at V and 0 bases at J; junction bases unmatched: 13. The CDR3: CASSEVGDSFSSGANVLTF. CDR3 sequence (DNA): TGTGCCAGCAGCGAAGTAGGGGACAGCTTCAGCTCTGGGGCCAACGTCCTGACTTTC.

This clone was observed a single time. CDR3 sequence (DNA): TGCGCCAGCAGTTCCAGGGGACAGGGAGGCGAGCAGTACTTC. It translates to CASSSRGQGGEQYF. This rearrangement joins TRBV5-1 to TRBJ2-7, with 9 bases aligning to TRBD1. The CDR3 is 14 amino acids. The junction had 9 bases not matched to a gene; V was cut back by 5 bases and J by 6 bases. From germline, CDR1 is SGHRS and CDR2 YFSETQ.

CDR3 sequence reads: CASSEDSRKSNQPQHF. For the CDR3, the DNA is TGTGCCAGTAGTGAGGACAGTCGGAAGAGCAATCAGCCCCAGCATTTT. V is TRBV19 and J is TRBJ1-5, with D possibly being TRBD1 (6 bases). Germline assignment: CDR1 LNHDA and CDR2 SQIVND (reference sequence). This CDR3 comprises 16 residues. V was trimmed by 5 bases and J by 1 base, leaving 15 bases between them.